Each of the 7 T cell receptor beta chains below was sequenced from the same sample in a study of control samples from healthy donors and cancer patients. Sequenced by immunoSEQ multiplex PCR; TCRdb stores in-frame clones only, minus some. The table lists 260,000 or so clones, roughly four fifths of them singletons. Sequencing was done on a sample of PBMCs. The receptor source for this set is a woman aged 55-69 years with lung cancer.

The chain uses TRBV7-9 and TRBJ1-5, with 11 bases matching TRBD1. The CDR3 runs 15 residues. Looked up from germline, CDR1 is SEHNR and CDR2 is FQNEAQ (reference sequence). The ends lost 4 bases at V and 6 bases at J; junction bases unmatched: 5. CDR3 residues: CASSSDRGRIQPQHF. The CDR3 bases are TGTGCCAGCAGCTCGGACAGGGGGCGCATTCAGCCCCAGCATTTT.

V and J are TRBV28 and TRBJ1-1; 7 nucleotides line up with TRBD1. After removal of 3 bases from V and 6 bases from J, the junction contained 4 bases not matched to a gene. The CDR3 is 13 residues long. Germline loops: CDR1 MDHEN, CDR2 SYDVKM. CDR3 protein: CASSFPGGPEAFF. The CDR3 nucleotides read TGTGCCAGCAGTTTTCCAGGGGGACCTGAAGCTTTCTTT. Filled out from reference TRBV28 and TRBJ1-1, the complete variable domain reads DVKVTQSSRYLVKRTGEKVFLECVQDMDHENMFWYRQDPGLGLRLIYFSYDVKMKEKGDIPEGYSVSREKKERFSLILESASTNQTSMYLCASSFPGGPEAFFGQGTRLTVV.

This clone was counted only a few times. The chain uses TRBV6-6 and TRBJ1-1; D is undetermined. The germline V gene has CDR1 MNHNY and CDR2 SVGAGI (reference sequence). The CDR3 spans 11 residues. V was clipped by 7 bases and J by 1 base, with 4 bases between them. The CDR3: CASTANTEAFF. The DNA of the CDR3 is TGTGCCAGCACTGCGAACACTGAAGCTTTCTTT.

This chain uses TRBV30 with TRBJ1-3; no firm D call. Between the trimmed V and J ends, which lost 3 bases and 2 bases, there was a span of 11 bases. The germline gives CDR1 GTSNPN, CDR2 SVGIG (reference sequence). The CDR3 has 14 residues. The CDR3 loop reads CAWSKKGAGNTIYF. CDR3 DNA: TGTGCCTGGAGCAAAAAGGGAGCTGGAAACACCATATATTTT.

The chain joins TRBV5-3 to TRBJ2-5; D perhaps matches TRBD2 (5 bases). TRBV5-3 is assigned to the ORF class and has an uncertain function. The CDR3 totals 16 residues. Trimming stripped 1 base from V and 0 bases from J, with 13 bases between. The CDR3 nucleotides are TGTGCCAGAAGCTTGCATCGGGGAGTGTACCAAGAGACCCAGTACTTC. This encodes CARSLHRGVYQETQYF.

Written as DNA, the CDR3 is TGTGCCAGCAGCTTAGCGGGAGTTAACGCAGATACGCAGTATTTT. Translating it yields CASSLAGVNADTQYF. The chain carries TRBV6-5 and TRBJ2-3, with TRBD2 matching over 9 bases. This CDR3 region has 15 residues. CDR1 is MNHEY, CDR2 SVGAGI, per germline. V lost 6 bases and J lost 4; bases outside the gene matches: 8.

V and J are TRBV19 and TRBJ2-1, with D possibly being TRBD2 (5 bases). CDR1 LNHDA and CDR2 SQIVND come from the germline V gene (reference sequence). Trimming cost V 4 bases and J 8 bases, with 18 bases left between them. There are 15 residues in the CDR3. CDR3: CASSNRLAGYDEQFF. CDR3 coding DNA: TGTGCCAGTAGTAACCGGCTAGCCGGGTACGATGAGCAGTTCTTC.